This TCR beta chain was observed in a study of post-analysis software for immune sequencing data (dated by TCRdb to 2013 to 2016). For context, the study as a whole: Recorded disease courses included relapsing-remitting, secondary progressive and progressive-relapsing multiple sclerosis, with some patients lacking subtype annotation. The patient repertoires were set against eleven to twelve previously published healthy control repertoires from donors whose ages ranged from roughly 6 to 27 years. A subset of samples was prepared in parallel using single-end sample barcoding, then pooled and co-amplified after Illumina adapter ligation. Here is what the overall study found, with its caveats: Significantly higher frequencies in patients than in controls were found for a handful of TRBV segments, including TRBV5-6, TRBV5-1 and TRBV20-1. Normalized Chao1 diversity was significantly lower in multiple sclerosis patients than controls, suggesting substantial peripheral T-cell clonal expansion. Direct clustering with F measure revealed strong co-clustering of samples prepared in the same batch, which led to a batch-effect correction. The multiple sclerosis patient group was slightly younger than the control group.

In this sample, this clonotype turned up many times. Its antigen has not been determined. No clone much larger than this one lies a single base away; base qualities are absent. Relative to germline, V is 3 bases shorter and J is 2 bases shorter, with 13 bases between their ends. Taken from cysteine to phenylalanine, the CDR3 has 15 residues. Only CDR3 DNA remains: 45 bases, in frame from the first base. The germline V gene encodes CDR1 SGHRS and CDR2 YFSETQ. Receptor libraries were prepared by PCR. Sequencing took place on an Illumina HiSeq 2500. To reduce PCR and sequencing biases, unique molecular identifiers were built into the TCR beta cDNA libraries. Approximately 500,000 cDNA molecules were obtained per 1 to 10 million input T cells, so each molecule approximated one T cell. Patient libraries were prepared and sequenced with the same protocol used for the earlier healthy control dataset. Samples belonging to the same batch were prepared together, multiplexed and sequenced on a shared HiSeq lane. On the authors' methods: MIGEC handled the raw barcoded reads, throwing out single-read molecular identifier groups before consensus assembly and CDR3 extraction. Clonotype tables were post-analysed with VDJtools, normalizing diversity by down-sampling all datasets to the smallest sample size. Repertoire overlap clustering matched CDR3 amino acid but not nucleotide sequences to correct batch-related cross-sample contamination. In TCRdb, the public reads were trimmed at Q25 with fastp and aligned with MiXCR, with productive beta chains retained. Entries that share a CDR3 protein sequence are merged under the most common genes and DNA. Clone size and V and J calls follow TCRdb, not the original study. This sample lists about 150,000 distinct CDR3 sequences; approximately 28% were detected once. The ten largest account for about 1.4% of the sample.

To demonstrate the VDJtools post-analysis software, TCR beta repertoires were profiled from the peripheral blood of about a dozen young patients with multiple sclerosis. The multiple sclerosis patients were children and adolescents ranging in age from 6 to 15 years. The chain is made from TRBV5-1 and TRBJ2-3, and perhaps TRBD2 as D gene, on 5 matching bases. This receptor was identified in a girl aged 5 to 17 with multiple sclerosis. The sample comprised blood. The CDR3 protein is CASSSEALNTDTQYF. In nucleotide form, the sequence is TGCGCCAGCAGCTCGGAGGCTCTTAACACAGATACGCAGTATTTT.